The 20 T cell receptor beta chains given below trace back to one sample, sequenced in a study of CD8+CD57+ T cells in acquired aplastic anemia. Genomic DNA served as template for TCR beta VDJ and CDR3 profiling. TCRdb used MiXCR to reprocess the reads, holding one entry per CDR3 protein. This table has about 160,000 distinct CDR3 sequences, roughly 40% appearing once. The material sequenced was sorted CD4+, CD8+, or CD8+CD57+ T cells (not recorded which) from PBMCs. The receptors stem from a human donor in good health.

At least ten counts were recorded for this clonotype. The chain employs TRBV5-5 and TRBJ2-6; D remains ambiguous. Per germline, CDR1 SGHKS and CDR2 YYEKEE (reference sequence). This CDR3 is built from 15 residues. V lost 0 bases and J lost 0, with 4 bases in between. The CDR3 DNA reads TGTGCCAGCAGCTTGGCCTACTCTGGGGCCAACGTCCTGACTTTC. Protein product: CASSLAYSGANVLTF.

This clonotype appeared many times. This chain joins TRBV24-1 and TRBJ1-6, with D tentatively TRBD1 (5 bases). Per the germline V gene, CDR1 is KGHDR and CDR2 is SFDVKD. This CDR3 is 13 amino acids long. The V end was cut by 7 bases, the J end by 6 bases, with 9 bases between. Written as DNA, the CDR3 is TGTGCCACCAGCAGGGACCTTAATTCACCCCTCCACTTT. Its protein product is CATSRDLNSPLHF.

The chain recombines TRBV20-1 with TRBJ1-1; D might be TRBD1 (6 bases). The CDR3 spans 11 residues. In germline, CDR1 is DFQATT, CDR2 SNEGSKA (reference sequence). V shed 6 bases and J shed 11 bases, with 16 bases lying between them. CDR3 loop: CSAKQGADAFF. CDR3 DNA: TGCAGTGCAAAACAGGGAGCCGATGCTTTCTTT.

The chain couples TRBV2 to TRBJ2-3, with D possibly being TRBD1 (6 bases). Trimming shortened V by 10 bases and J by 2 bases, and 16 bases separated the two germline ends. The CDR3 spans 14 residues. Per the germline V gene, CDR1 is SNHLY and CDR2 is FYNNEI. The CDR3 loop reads CATGDILLTDTQYF. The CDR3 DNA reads TGTGCCACAGGGGATATCCTCCTCACAGATACGCAGTATTTT. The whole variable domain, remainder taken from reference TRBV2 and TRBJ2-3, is EPEVTQTPSHQVTQMGQEVILRCVPISNHLYFYWYRQILGQKVEFLVSFYNNEISEKSEIFDDQFSVERPDGSNFTLKIRSTKLEDSAMYFCATGDILLTDTQYFGPGTRLTVL.

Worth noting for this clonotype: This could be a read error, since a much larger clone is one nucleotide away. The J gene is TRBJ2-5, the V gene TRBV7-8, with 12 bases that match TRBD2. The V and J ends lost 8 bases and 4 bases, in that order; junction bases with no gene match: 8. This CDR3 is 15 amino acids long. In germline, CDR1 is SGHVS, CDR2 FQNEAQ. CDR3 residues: CASGPRLAGAETQYF. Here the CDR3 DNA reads TGTGCCAGCGGCCCTCGACTAGCGGGGGCAGAGACCCAGTACTTC.

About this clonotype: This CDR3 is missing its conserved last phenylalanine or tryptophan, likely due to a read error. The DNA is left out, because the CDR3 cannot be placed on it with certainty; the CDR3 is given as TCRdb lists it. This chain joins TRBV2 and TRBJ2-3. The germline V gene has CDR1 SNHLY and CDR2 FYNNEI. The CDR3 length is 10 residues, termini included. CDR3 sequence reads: CASSESLSNY.

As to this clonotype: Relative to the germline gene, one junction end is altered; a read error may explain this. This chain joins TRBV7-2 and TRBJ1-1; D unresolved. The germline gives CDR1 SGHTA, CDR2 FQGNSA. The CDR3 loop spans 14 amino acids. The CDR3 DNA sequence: TGTGCCAGCAGCTTAGTTCCTATCGGAACTGAAGCCTTCTTT. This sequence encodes CASSLVPIGTEAFF.

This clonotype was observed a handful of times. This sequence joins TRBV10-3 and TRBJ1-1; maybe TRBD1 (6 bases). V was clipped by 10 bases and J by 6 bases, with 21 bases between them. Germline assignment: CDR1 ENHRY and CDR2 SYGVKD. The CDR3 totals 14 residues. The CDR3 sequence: CASSRGRIRPEAFF. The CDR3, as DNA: TGTGCCAGCAGCCGGGGGCGCATACGCCCTGAAGCTTTCTTT.

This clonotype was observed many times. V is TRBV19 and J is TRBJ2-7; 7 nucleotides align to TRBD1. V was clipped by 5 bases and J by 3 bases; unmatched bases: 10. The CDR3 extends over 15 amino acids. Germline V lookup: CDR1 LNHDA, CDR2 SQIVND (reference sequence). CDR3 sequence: CASSRQGRGNYEQYF. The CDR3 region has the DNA TGTGCCAGTAGTCGACAGGGTCGAGGCAACTACGAGCAGTACTTC.

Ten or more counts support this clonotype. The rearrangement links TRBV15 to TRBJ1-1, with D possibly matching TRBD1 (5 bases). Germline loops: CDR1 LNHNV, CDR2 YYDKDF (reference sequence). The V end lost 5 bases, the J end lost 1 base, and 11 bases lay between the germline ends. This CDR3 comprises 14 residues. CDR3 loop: CATSWGRTNTEAFF. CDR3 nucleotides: TGTGCCACCAGCTGGGGACGGACGAACACTGAAGCTTTCTTT.

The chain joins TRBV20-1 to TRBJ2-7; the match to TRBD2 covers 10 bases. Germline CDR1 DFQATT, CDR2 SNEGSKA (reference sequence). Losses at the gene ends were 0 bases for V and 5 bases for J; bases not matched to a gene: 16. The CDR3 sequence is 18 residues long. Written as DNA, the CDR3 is TGCAGTGCTAGAGATGAGTCTAGCGGGGGACTCCGCTTGGACGAGCAGTACTTC. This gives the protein CSARDESSGGLRLDEQYF.

The chain's CDR3 is CASSHRQLNTEAFF. CDR3 in DNA: TGTGCCAGCAGCCACCGACAGCTGAACACTGAAGCTTTCTTT. The chain joins TRBV3-1 to TRBJ1-1; maybe TRBD1 (5 bases). From germline, CDR1 is LGHDT and CDR2 YNNKEL (reference sequence). CDR3 length equals 14 residues. V dropped 3 bases and J dropped 0 bases, with 8 bases sitting between them.

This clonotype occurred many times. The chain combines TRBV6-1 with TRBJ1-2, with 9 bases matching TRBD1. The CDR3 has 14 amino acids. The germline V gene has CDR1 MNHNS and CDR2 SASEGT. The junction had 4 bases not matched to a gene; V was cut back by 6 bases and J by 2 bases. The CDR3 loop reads CASSPGTGNYGYTF. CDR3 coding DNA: TGTGCCAGCAGCCCGGGGACAGGGAACTATGGCTACACCTTC.

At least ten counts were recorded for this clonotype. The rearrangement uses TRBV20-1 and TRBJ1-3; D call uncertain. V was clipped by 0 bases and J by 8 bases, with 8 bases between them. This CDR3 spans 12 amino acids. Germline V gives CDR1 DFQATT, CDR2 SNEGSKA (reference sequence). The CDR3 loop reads CSARDRVDTIYF. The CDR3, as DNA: TGCAGTGCTAGAGATCGGGTGGACACCATATATTTT.

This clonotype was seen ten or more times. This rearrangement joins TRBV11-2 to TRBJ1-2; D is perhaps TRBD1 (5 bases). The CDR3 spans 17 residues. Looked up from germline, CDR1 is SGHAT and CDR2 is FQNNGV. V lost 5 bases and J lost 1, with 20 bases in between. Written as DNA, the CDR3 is TGTGCCAGCAGCCCGAGGGGACGGGGGGTCTTTAACTATGGCTACACCTTC. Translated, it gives CASSPRGRGVFNYGYTF. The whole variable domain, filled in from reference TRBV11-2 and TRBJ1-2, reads EAGVAQSPRYKIIEKRQSVAFWCNPISGHATLYWYQQILGQGPKLLIQFQNNGVVDDSQLPKDRFSAERLKGVDSTLKIQPAKLEDSAVYLCASSPRGRGVFNYGYTFGSGTRLTVV.

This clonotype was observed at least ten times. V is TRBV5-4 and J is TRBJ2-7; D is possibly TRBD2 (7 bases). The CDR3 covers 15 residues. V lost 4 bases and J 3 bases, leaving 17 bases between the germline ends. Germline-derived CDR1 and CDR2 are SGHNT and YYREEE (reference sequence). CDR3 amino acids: CASSGGGQGNYEQYF. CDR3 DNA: TGTGCCAGCAGCGGGGGGGGGCAGGGGAACTACGAGCAGTACTTC.

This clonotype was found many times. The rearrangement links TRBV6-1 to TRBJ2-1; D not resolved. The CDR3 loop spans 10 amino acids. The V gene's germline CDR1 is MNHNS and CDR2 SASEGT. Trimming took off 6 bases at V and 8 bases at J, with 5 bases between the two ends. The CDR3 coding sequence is TGTGCCAGCAGCTCGTATGAGCAGTTCTTC. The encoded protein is CASSSYEQFF.

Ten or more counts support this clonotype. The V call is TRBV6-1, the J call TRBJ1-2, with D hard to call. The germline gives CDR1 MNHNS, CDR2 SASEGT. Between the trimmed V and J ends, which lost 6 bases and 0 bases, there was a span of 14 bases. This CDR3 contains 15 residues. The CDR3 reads CASSLEVGANYGYTF. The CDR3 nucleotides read TGTGCCAGCAGCCTCGAGGTTGGGGCTAACTATGGCTACACCTTC.

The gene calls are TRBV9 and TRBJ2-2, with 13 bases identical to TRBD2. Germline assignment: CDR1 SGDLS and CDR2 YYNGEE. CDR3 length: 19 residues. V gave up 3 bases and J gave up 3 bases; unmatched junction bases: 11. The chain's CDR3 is CASSARGLAGALHTGELFF. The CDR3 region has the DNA TGTGCCAGCAGCGCCCGAGGACTAGCGGGGGCCTTACACACCGGGGAGCTGTTTTTT.

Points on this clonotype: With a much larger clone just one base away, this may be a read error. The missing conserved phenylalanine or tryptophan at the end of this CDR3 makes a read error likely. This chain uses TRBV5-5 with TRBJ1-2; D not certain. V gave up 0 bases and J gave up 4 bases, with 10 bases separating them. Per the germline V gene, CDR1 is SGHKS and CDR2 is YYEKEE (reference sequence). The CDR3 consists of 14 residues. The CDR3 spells CASSLASSSYGYTL. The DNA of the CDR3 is TGTGCCAGCAGCTTGGCCAGTTCTAGCTATGGCTACACCCTC.